One and the same sample provided the 15 T cell receptor beta chains below, sequenced in a study of T cell responses to AZD1222 COVID-19 vaccine. TCRdb keeps only in-frame clones here, not all; method: immunoSEQ multiplex PCR. This sample has 140,000 to 150,000 clones, with under 95% found just once. This sample comprised peripheral blood, obtained on day 0 of MenACWY control vaccination. These receptors came from an adult in good health.

The chain joins TRBV7-7 to TRBJ1-2; D call uncertain. The V gene lost 9 bases and the J gene lost 3 bases, with 11 bases spanning the gap. CDR1 is SSHAT and CDR2 is FNYEAQ in the germline V gene (reference sequence). This CDR3 spans 12 amino acids. The CDR3 DNA sequence: TGTGCCAGTTCGGACGGCTACTATGGCTACACCTTC. Protein sequence: CASSDGYYGYTF.

This sequence joins TRBV5-4 and TRBJ2-2; 8 nucleotides line up with TRBD2. The CDR3 consists of 16 residues. Germline assignment: CDR1 SGHNT and CDR2 YYREEE (reference sequence). Trimming removed 5 bases from V and 6 bases from J; junction bases left unmatched: 12. As DNA, the CDR3 is TGTGCCAGCAGTCTCGCCGGGACTAGAGTACCCGGGGAGCTGTTTTTT. Translated: CASSLAGTRVPGELFF.

In DNA form, the CDR3 reads TGTGCCAGCAGTTTGGGGACAGGGGTGAAGCCCCAGCATTTT. It yields the protein CASSLGTGVKPQHF. The rearrangement uses TRBV27 and TRBJ1-5, with 10 bases aligning to TRBD1. CDR1 and CDR2 (germline): MNHEY, SMNVEV (reference sequence). There are 14 residues in the CDR3. The J segment lost 8 bases and the V segment lost 3 bases, leaving 4 bases of the junction unmatched.

The chain uses TRBV9 and TRBJ1-4; TRBD1 agrees at 10 bases. Germline V gene data show CDR1 as SGDLS and CDR2 as YYNGEE. The J segment lost 5 bases and the V segment lost 1 base, leaving 11 bases of the junction unmatched. The length of the CDR3 is 18 residues. The CDR3 coding sequence is TGTGCCAGCAGCGTAACCGGGACAGGGGCTTCCCGGAATGAAAAACTGTTTTTT. This sequence encodes CASSVTGTGASRNEKLFF.

V gene TRBV19 combines with J gene TRBJ1-3; no firm D call. The germline V gene encodes CDR1 LNHDA and CDR2 SQIVND (reference sequence). CDR3 length: 14 amino acids. The V and J ends lost 6 bases and 0 bases respectively, with 9 bases between them. Here the CDR3 DNA reads TGTGCCAGTAGCGCCCGGGACTCTGGAAACACCATATATTTT. It yields the protein CASSARDSGNTIYF.

The chain couples TRBV2 to TRBJ1-6, with D unresolved. The germline gives CDR1 SNHLY, CDR2 FYNNEI. Trimming shortened V by 0 bases and J by 9 bases, and 15 bases separated the two germline ends. The CDR3 is 16 amino acids. This CDR3 is CASSEAHGRGISPLHF. DNA for the CDR3: TGTGCCAGCAGTGAAGCCCACGGACGTGGGATTTCACCCCTCCACTTT.

This clone occurred once. The chain recombines TRBV5-8 with TRBJ1-4, with D possibly TRBD1 on 5 matching bases. V lost 3 bases and J 4 bases, leaving 13 bases between the germline ends. The CDR3 loop spans 15 amino acids. Germline CDR1 reads SGHTS; CDR2 reads YDEGEE. The CDR3 bases are TGTGCCAGCAGCTCCGGGGGTCCTATTAATGAAAAACTGTTTTTT. Protein sequence: CASSSGGPINEKLFF. The full variable domain, in which reference TRBV5-8 and TRBJ1-4 provide the parts outside the CDR3, is EAGVTQSPTHLIKTRGQQATLRCSPISGHTSVYWYQQALGLGLQFLLWYDEGEERNRGNFPPRFSGRQFPNYSSELNVNALELEDSALYLCASSSGGPINEKLFFGSGTQLSVL.

V is TRBV9 and J is TRBJ1-3, with D hard to call. Trimming removed 3 bases at V and 0 bases at J, with 10 bases between. The germline CDR1 and CDR2 sequences are SGDLS and YYNGEE. This CDR3 has 15 residues. The CDR3 DNA follows: TGTGCCAGCAGCGCAGATCCCAACTCTGGAAACACCATATATTTT. Its protein is CASSADPNSGNTIYF.

V gene TRBV27 combines with J gene TRBJ2-2; 8 bases line up with TRBD1. The V segment lost 1 base and the J segment 3 bases; nucleotides outside the gene matches: 4. The germline gives CDR1 MNHEY, CDR2 SMNVEV (reference sequence). The CDR3 spans 16 residues. CDR3 sequence reads: CASSLWAGGYTGELFF. The CDR3 nucleotides are TGTGCCAGCAGTTTATGGGCAGGGGGCTACACCGGGGAGCTGTTTTTT.

The chain has TRBV2 and TRBJ1-1, with TRBD1 identical over 10 bases. In germline, CDR1 is SNHLY, CDR2 FYNNEI. The V gene end was trimmed by 7 bases and the J gene end by 4 bases; junction bases not matched to a gene: 3. There are 13 residues in the CDR3. The CDR3 region has the DNA TGTGCCAGCACCGGACAGGGGGGCACTGAAGCTTTCTTT. Translation: CASTGQGGTEAFF.

The chain combines TRBV7-7 with TRBJ1-3; D perhaps matches TRBD1 (5 bases). This CDR3 is 11 amino acids long. The V gene's germline CDR1 is SSHAT and CDR2 FNYEAQ (reference sequence). CDR3 loop: CAVRTGNTIYF. The DNA of the CDR3 is TGTGCGGTCAGGACAGGAAACACCATATATTTT.

This chain connects TRBV5-4 to TRBJ2-1; D is unclear. Deletions cut 0 bases from V and 3 bases from J, with 7 bases between. The CDR3 consists of 14 residues. Germline V CDR1 and CDR2: SGHNT, YYREEE (reference sequence). The CDR3 here is CASSLGDFYNEQFF. The CDR3 DNA sequence: TGTGCCAGCAGCTTGGGGGATTTCTACAATGAGCAGTTCTTC. Combining the CDR3 with reference TRBV5-4 and TRBJ2-1 gives the whole variable domain ETGVTQSPTHLIKTRGQQVTLRCSSQSGHNTVSWYQQALGQGPQFIFQYYREEENGRGNFPPRFSGLQFPNYSSELNVNALELDDSALYLCASSLGDFYNEQFFGPGTRLTVL.

The rearrangement uses TRBV11-1 and TRBJ1-1, with D unresolved. V was clipped by 5 bases and J by 1 base, with 11 bases between them. Germline values: CDR1 SGHAT, CDR2 FQDESV (reference sequence). This CDR3 has 14 amino acids. The CDR3 protein is CASSPRAANTEAFF. CDR3 DNA: TGTGCCAGCAGCCCTCGGGCAGCGAACACTGAAGCTTTCTTT.

The chain links TRBV5-4 to TRBJ1-5; D uncertain. Deletions cut 0 bases from V and 9 bases from J, with 7 bases between. Germline CDR1 is SGHNT and CDR2 is YYREEE (reference sequence). The CDR3 length is 12 residues. CDR3 sequence: CASSLAAGPQHF. DNA of the CDR3: TGTGCCAGCAGCTTGGCCGCTGGGCCCCAGCATTTT.

The chain has TRBV24-1 and TRBJ2-1; D perhaps matches TRBD1 (5 bases). Between the trimmed V and J ends, which lost 0 bases and 5 bases, there was a span of 7 bases. The CDR3 runs to 14 residues. Per germline, CDR1 KGHDR and CDR2 SFDVKD. CDR3 coding DNA: TGTGCCACCAGTGATTTGGACAGCAACAATGAGCAGTTCTTC. Translation: CATSDLDSNNEQFF.